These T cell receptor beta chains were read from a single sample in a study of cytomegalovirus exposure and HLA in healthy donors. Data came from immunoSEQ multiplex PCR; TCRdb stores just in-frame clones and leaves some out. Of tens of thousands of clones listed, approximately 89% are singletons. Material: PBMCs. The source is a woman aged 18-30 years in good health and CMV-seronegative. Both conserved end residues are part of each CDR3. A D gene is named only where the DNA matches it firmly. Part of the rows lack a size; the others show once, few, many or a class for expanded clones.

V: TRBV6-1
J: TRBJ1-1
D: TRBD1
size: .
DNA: TGTGCCAGCAGTTTGGACAGGGGGCAGGGTGAAGCTTTCTTT
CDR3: CASSLDRGQGEAFF

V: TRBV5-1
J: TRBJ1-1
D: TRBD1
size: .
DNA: TGCGCCAGCAGCTTATACCCGGGACAGGGGGGAGAGGCTTTCTTT
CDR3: CASSLYPGQGGEAFF

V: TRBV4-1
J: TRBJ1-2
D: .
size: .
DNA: TGCGCCAGCAGCCAGCTAACTCCAGGGTCCGGAGGCTACACCTTC
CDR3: CASSQLTPGSGGYTF

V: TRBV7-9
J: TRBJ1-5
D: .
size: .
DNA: TGTGCCAGCAGCTTAGAAGGGGGAATGGAGCATTTT
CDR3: CASSLEGGMEHF

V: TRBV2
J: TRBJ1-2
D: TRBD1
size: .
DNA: TGTGCCAGCACCACCGGGACAGGGCTAAGTAACTATGGCTACACCTTC
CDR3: CASTTGTGLSNYGYTF

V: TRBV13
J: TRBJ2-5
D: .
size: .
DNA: TGTGCCAGCAGCTCTGACCGGAGAGGAGAGACCCAGTACTTC
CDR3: CASSSDRRGETQYF

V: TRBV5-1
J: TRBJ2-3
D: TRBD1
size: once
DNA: TGCGCCAGCAGCATTGGACAGGGAAACACAGATACGCAGTATTTT
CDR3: CASSIGQGNTDTQYF

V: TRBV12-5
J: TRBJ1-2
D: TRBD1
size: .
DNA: TGTGCTAGTGGTTCCCCGGCCGAGACAGGGGTTGGCTACACCTTC
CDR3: CASGSPAETGVGYTF

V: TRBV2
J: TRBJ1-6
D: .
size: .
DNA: TGTGCCAGCAGTGAGGGGAGGGATTCACCCCTCCACTTT
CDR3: CASSEGRDSPLHF

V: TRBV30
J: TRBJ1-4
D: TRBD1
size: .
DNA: TGTGCCTGGAGTGTGCGACAGGGGGGGAGTGAAAAACTGTTTTTT
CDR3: CAWSVRQGGSEKLFF

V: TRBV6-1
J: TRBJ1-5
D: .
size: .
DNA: TGTGCCAGCACAAGAGGCCCCAATCAGCCCCAGCATTTT
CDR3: CASTRGPNQPQHF

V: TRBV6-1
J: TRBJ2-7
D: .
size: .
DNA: TGTGCCAGCCGAATTCCAGGCCCTACCTACGAGCAGTACTTC
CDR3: CASRIPGPTYEQYF

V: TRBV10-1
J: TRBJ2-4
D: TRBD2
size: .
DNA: TGCGCCAGCAGTGAGGAACAACCCAAGAGACTAGCGGGAGGGGATTCCGTAGCCAAAAACATTCAGTACTTC
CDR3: CASSEEQPKRLAGGDSVAKNIQYF

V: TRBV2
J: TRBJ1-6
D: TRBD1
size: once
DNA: TGTGCCAGCACCCTCGAGGGACAGGGGAGTATAAGTTCACCCCTCCACTTT
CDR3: CASTLEGQGSISSPLHF

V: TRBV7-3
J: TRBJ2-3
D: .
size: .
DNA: TGTGCCAGCAGCTTAACTAGCGCCTACACAGATACGCAGTATTTT
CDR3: CASSLTSAYTDTQYF

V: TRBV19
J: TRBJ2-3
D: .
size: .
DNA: TGTGCCAGTAGTACACAAAACACAGATACGCAGTATTTT
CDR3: CASSTQNTDTQYF

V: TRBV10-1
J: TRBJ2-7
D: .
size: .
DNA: TGCGCCAGCAGTCAGACATCCCCCGGTGAGCAGTACTTC
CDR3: CASSQTSPGEQYF

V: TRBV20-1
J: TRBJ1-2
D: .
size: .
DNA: TGCAGTGCCCAATTCGGGGGTGGCTACACCTTC
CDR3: CSAQFGGGYTF

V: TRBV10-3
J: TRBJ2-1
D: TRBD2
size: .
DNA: TGTGCCATCAGTGAGGGCGGGGGGTACAATGAGCAGTTCTTC
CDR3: CAISEGGGYNEQFF

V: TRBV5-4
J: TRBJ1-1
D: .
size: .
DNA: TGTGCCAGCAGCTTCCAGTTGACAGGGAACACTGAAGCTTTCTTT
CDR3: CASSFQLTGNTEAFF

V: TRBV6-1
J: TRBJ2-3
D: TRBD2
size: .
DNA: TGTGCCAGCAGTGAAAGACGAAGATTGGTGACTAGCGGACGAACAGATACGCAGTATTTT
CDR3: CASSERRRLVTSGRTDTQYF

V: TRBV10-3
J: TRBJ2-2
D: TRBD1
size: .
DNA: TGTGCCATCAGTGATAGGACAGGGCTAAACACCGGGGAGCTGTTTTTT
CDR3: CAISDRTGLNTGELFF

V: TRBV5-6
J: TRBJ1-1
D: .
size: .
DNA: TGTGCCAGCAGCTCAGGCCGGGGTGAAGCTTTCTTT
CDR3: CASSSGRGEAFF

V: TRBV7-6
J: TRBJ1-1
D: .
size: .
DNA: TGTGCCAGCAGCATCCGCGAGGGTGTCGCTGGAAACACTGAAGCTTTCTTT
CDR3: CASSIREGVAGNTEAFF

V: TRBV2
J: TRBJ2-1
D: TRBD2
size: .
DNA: TGTGCCAGCAGTGGACTAGCGGGCTCCTACAATGAGCAGTTCTTC
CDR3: CASSGLAGSYNEQFF